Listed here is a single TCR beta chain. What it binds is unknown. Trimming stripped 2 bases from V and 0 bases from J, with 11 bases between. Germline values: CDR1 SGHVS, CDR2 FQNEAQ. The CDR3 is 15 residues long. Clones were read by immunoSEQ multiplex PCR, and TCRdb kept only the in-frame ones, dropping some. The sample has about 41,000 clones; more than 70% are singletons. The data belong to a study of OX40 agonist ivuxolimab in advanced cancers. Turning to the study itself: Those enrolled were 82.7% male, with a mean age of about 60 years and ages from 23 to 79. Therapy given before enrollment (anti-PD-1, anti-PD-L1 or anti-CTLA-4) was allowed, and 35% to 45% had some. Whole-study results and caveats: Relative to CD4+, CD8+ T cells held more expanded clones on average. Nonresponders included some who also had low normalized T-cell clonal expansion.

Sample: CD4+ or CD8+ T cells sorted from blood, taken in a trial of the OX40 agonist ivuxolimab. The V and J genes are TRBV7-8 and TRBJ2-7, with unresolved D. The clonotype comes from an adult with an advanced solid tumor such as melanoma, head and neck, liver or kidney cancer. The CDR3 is CASSLKWTPSYEQYF. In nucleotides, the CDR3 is TGTGCCAGCAGCTTAAAGTGGACCCCCTCCTACGAGCAGTACTTC.